The clone carrying this TCR beta chain was recorded a few times. Its antigen is not identified. The data derive from a study of metastatic and nonmetastatic thyroid tumors. About the study: Repertoires from malignant and benign thyroid patients were compared across blood and tumor or nodule tissue. Findings and caveats of the study: TCR beta diversity was reportedly significantly higher in malignant thyroid tumors than benign nodules, in blood and tumor.

There were no patients who had received any treatment before thyroid surgery. Original processing methods: Researchers built a distant-metastasis classifier for papillary thyroid cancer that drew on CDR3 differences across clinicopathological groups. TCRdb reprocessed the PCR reads via MiXCR. The V and J calls were not made by the authors but by TCRdb's processing. Of 13,000 or so clones detected, 29% appear once; the ten largest clones hold about 4%. The CDR3 covers 15 residues. Trimming pared 7 bases from V and 2 bases from J, leaving 15 bases between. This sequence joins TRBV12-3 or TRBV12-4 and TRBJ1-5; D is unclear. Sequenced input: blood. This TCR came from a female donor with papillary thyroid cancer or a benign thyroid nodule (not recorded which). Some clones in this sample may be carry-over from other donors' samples. CDR3 in amino acids: CASILQVRCNQPQHF. CDR3 nucleotides: TGTGCCAGCATTCTCCAGGTTCGGTGCAATCAGCCCCAGCATTTT.